The subject of this entry is one T cell receptor (beta chain). The sample is drawn from a study of blood T cell repertoires in COVID-19. About the research overall: From T cells, B-cell-depleted T cells, or PBMCs came the material, which was cDNA or gDNA.

Per the original methods: Estimated nucleated cell counts came from reference gene primer amplification. Method: immunoSEQ multiplex PCR; TCRdb's copy keeps in-frame clones and lacks some. The V and J calls and clone size are taken from that table; D and trimming were inferred from the DNA. The sample lists 160,000 or so clones, roughly 80% seen once, with roughly 0.6% in the top ten. This TCR derives from a man aged 55 to 70 with acute or convalescent COVID-19. Sequences were obtained from peripheral blood.

CDR3 bases: TGTGCCTGGACCGGGACAGGGGGCAATCAGCCCCAGCATTTT. Protein product: CAWTGTGGNQPQHF. The chain carries TRBV30 and TRBJ1-5; 10 nucleotides agree with TRBD1. Germline V gene sequence: CDR1 GTSNPN, CDR2 SVGIG (reference sequence). CDR3 length: 14 residues. V lost 4 bases to trimming and J lost 2 bases; unmatched junction nucleotides: 2. Based on the CDR3 plus reference TRBV30 and TRBJ1-5, the full variable domain is SQTIHQWPATLVQPVGSPLSLECTVEGTSNPNLYWYRQAAGRGLQLLFYSVGIGQISSEVPQNLSASRPQDRQFILSSKKLLLSDSGFYLCAWTGTGGNQPQHFGDGTRLSIL.